The rows below give T cell receptor beta chains drawn from one sample of a study of T-cell reconstitution after alpha-beta-depleted transplantation in children. TCRdb re-called the PCR reads with MiXCR, one entry per CDR3 protein. The table records approximately 510,000 distinct CDR3 sequences, about 18% of them present only once. The material was PBMCs from the stem cell graft donor, obtained from the stem cell graft. The receptor source for this set is a human donor who donated a stem cell graft to a child with acute lymphoblastic leukemia. Both conserved end residues are part of each CDR3. The order of the fields is clone size, V gene, D gene, J gene, CDR3 DNA, CDR3 protein. The D gene is left open where the match is weak. Clone size is given for some rows only: seen once, a few or many times, or a class if the clone is expanded.

few	TRBV20-1	.	TRBJ2-7	TGCAGTGTGGAACCCCAGGCGATCGAGCAGTACTTC	CSVEPQAIEQYF
.	TRBV6-1	.	TRBJ1-1	TGTGCCAGCAAGGAAACCCCCATGAACACTGAAGCTTTCTTT	CASKETPMNTEAFF
few	TRBV20-1	.	TRBJ2-1	TGCAGTGCAAGGGCTAGCGAGCCAAGCTCCTACAATGAGCAGTTCTTC	CSARASEPSSYNEQFF
.	TRBV3-1	TRBD2	TRBJ2-3	TGTGCCAGCAGCCAAGATCGCGTTGGGCGGGAGGCCCTCACAGATACGCAGTATTTT	CASSQDRVGREALTDTQYF
.	TRBV29-1	TRBD1	TRBJ2-2	TGCAGCGTTGACCCCGGGGACAGGAACACCGGGGAGCTGTTTTTT	CSVDPGDRNTGELFF
.	TRBV7-9	.	TRBJ2-1	TGTGCCAGCAGCTTGAGACATGGTACCTACAATGAGCAGTTCTTC	CASSLRHGTYNEQFF
.	TRBV7-9	.	TRBJ1-1	TGTGCCAGCAGCTTAGCGACAGTTATGAACACTGAAGCTTTCTTT	CASSLATVMNTEAFF
many	TRBV6-5	TRBD1	TRBJ2-5	TGTGCCAGCAGTTCCCCCGGGACAGGAAAAGAGACCCAGTACTTC	CASSSPGTGKETQYF
.	TRBV13	.	TRBJ2-1	TGTGCCAGCAGCTTAGTATGGGGGGCCTTCTACAATGAGCAGTTCTTC	CASSLVWGAFYNEQFF
few	TRBV5-8	.	TRBJ1-4	TGTGCCAGCAGCCCCGCAGGGAATGAAAAACTGTTTTTT	CASSPAGNEKLFF
.	TRBV3-1	.	TRBJ2-7	TGTGCCAGCAGCCACCTCCTAACCTCCGGCGAGCAGTACTTC	CASSHLLTSGEQYF
many	TRBV20-1	.	TRBJ2-1	TGCAGTGCTAGAGGCTCCTACAATGAGCAGTTCTTC	CSARGSYNEQFF
.	TRBV20-1	TRBD1	TRBJ1-1	TGCAGTGCCAATGACAGGGCAGGACCTCGCGCTGAAGCTTTCTTT	CSANDRAGPRAEAFF
.	TRBV3-1	.	TRBJ2-7	TGTGCCAGCAGCCAAGTAGAGACCTTCTACGAGCAGTACTTC	CASSQVETFYEQYF
.	TRBV5-6	.	TRBJ1-2	TGTGCCAGCACGTCGCAGGGAAGTGGCTACACCTTC	CASTSQGSGYTF
few	TRBV3-1	.	TRBJ2-7	TGTGCCAGCGGTATAGGACAATTCAGGGGTGTCTACGAGCAGTACTTC	CASGIGQFRGVYEQYF
once	TRBV7-9	.	TRBJ2-1	TGTGCCAGCAGCCAATTCACGGGCTCAAATGAGCAGTTCTTC	CASSQFTGSNEQFF